This TCR beta chain was identified in a study of shared clonotypes between healthy human individuals. General study results and limits: The represented genetic and exposure-history diversity was limited by the small number of donors.

Division of CD4+ cells produced a CD45RA+ naive subset and a CD45RA-negative memory subset. With regard to this clone: The antigen remains unidentified.

This CDR3 is built from 12 residues. Germline assignment: CDR1 MDHEN and CDR2 SYDVKM. V was clipped by 3 bases and J by 9 bases, with 11 bases between them. Measured with immunoSEQ multiplex PCR; TCRdb has only the in-frame clones, and not every one. The table lists about 700,000 clones, about 74% of them singletons, with over 1.5% in the top ten. Sequencing was done on a sample of memory CD4+ T cells sorted from blood. Noted subset: CD45RA-negative fraction. The receptor comes from a woman aged 25 to 39 in good health. This chain joins TRBV28 and TRBJ1-2, with D possibly TRBD1 on 6 matching bases. The CDR3 here is CASSLPGVSYTF. CDR3 sequence (DNA): TGTGCCAGCAGTTTGCCAGGGGTCAGCTACACCTTC.